This TCR beta chain was captured by sequencing in a study of T cells in Graves' hyperthyroidism and ophthalmopathy. Every diagnosis used clinical symptoms, serum thyroxine and TRAb, thyroid ultrasound and orbital computed tomography. The length of the CDR3 is 13 residues. The germline V and J ends were trimmed by 5 bases and 12 bases, with 21 bases remaining between them. Looked up from germline, CDR1 is SGDLS and CDR2 is YYNGEE. The CDR3 regions of TCR beta were amplified from RNA transcripts. The TCR CDR3 first-round RT-PCR relied on the HTBI primer set. In TCRdb, the multiplex PCR reads were re-called with MiXCR into one record per CDR3 protein. The sample contains 500,000 to 650,000 distinct CDR3 sequences, 40% to 55% of which appear only once. Turning to this clonotype: Its antigen remains unknown.

The study's findings and limits: Progression to ophthalmopathy was predicted a median of 6.5 months early. Within blood appeared most thyroid clonotypes that had expanded above 0.001. Ophthalmopathy was separated from stable hyperthyroidism by a 13 V-J model.

This chain links TRBV9 with TRBJ2-7, with D uncertain. The clonotype was recovered from an adult woman with Graves' disease, either hyperthyroidism or ophthalmopathy (not recorded which). The sequenced material came from peripheral blood or thyroid tissue (not recorded which). The CDR3 DNA reads as TGTGCCAGCAGTTCAACACTACCAGGTGGAACGTACTTC. Translation: CASSSTLPGGTYF.